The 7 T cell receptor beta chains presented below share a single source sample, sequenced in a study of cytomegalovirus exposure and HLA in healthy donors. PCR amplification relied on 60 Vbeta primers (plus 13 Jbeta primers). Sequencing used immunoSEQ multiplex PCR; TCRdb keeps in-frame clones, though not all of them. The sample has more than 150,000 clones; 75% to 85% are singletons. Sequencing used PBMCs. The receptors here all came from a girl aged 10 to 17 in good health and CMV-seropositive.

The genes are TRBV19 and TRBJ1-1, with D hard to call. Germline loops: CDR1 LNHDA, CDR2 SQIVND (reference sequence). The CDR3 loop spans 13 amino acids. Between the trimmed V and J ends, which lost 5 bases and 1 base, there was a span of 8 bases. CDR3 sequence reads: CASSAAENTEAFF. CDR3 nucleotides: TGTGCCAGTAGTGCCGCAGAGAACACTGAAGCTTTCTTT.

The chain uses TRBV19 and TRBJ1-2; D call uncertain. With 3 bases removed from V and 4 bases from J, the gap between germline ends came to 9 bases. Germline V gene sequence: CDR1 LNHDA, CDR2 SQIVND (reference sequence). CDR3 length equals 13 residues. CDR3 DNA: TGTGCCAGTAGTATCTGGGAGCCCTATGGCTACACCTTC. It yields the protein CASSIWEPYGYTF.

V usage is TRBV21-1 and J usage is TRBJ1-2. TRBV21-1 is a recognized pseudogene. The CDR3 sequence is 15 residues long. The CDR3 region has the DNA TGTGCCAGCAGCGCCGCGGCCGCGCGGATCTATGGCTACACCTTC. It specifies CASSAAAARIYGYTF.

The CDR3: CASSVQGVNYGYTF. The CDR3 DNA follows: TGTGCCAGCAGTGTACAGGGGGTCAACTATGGCTACACCTTC. V gene TRBV2 combines with J gene TRBJ1-2; 8 bases align to TRBD1. The CDR3 has 14 residues. The V segment lost 4 bases and the J segment 2 bases; nucleotides outside the gene matches: 3. Germline values: CDR1 SNHLY, CDR2 FYNNEI.

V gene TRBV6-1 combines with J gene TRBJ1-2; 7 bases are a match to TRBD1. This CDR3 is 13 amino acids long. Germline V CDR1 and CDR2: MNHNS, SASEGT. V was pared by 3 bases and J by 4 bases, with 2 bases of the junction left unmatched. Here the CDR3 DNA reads TGTGCCAGCAGTGAGGGACAGATCTATGGCTACACCTTC. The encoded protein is CASSEGQIYGYTF.

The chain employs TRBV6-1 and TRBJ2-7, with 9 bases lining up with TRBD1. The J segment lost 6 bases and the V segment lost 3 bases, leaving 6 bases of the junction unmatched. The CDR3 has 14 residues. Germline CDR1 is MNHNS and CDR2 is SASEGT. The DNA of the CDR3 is TGTGCCAGCAGTGATCGGGACAGGGCGTCCGAGCAGTACTTC. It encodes CASSDRDRASEQYF.

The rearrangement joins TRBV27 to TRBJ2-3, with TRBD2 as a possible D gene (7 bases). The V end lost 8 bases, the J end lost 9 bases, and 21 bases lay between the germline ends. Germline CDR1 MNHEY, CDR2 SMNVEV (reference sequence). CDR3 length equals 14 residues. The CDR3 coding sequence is TGTGCCAGCGGACCAGCGGGGCCCCAGGGGACGCAGTATTTT. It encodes CASGPAGPQGTQYF.